These 18 T cell receptor beta chains were all obtained from the same sample, sequenced in a study of cytomegalovirus exposure and HLA in healthy donors. TCRdb keeps only in-frame clones here, not all; method: immunoSEQ multiplex PCR. The sample holds approximately 57,000 clones, 80% to 95% seen once. The sample was PBMCs. These receptors all stem from a woman younger than 30 in good health and CMV-seronegative.

The chain employs TRBV5-5 and TRBJ1-1, with a tentative D call TRBD1 (6 bases). The length of the CDR3 is 15 residues. The germline gives CDR1 SGHKS, CDR2 YYEKEE (reference sequence). The V end lost 4 bases, the J end lost 6 bases, and 19 bases lay between the germline ends. CDR3 region: CASSLNSGGAAEAFF. The CDR3, as DNA: TGTGCCAGCAGCCTAAACTCCGGGGGGGCCGCTGAAGCTTTCTTT.

The chain joins TRBV5-4 to TRBJ2-2; D gene unclear. There are 14 residues in the CDR3. CDR1 is SGHNT, CDR2 YYREEE, per germline (reference sequence). V lost 4 bases and J 3 bases, leaving 10 bases between the germline ends. CDR3 region: CASSPESYTGELFF. The CDR3 bases are TGTGCCAGCAGCCCCGAGAGCTACACCGGGGAGCTGTTTTTT.

This chain links TRBV7-5 with TRBJ1-2. TRBV7-5 is a pseudogene. The length of the CDR3 is 14 residues. For the CDR3, the DNA is TGTGCCAGCAGCTTAGTGGCCGGAGACTATGGCTACACCTTC. Translating gives CASSLVAGDYGYTF.

The chain links TRBV2 to TRBJ2-5; D might be TRBD1 (6 bases). Trimming cost V 6 bases and J 4 bases, with 21 bases left between them. Germline assignment: CDR1 SNHLY and CDR2 FYNNEI. This CDR3 has 16 residues. The DNA of the CDR3 is TGTGCCAGCAGCGGAAACACAGGGCGTGGGCGAGAGACCCAGTACTTC. Protein product: CASSGNTGRGRETQYF. The full variable domain, rest sourced from reference TRBV2 and TRBJ2-5, is EPEVTQTPSHQVTQMGQEVILRCVPISNHLYFYWYRQILGQKVEFLVSFYNNEISEKSEIFDDQFSVERPDGSNFTLKIRSTKLEDSAMYFCASSGNTGRGRETQYFGPGTRLLVL.

The chain joins TRBV15 to TRBJ1-1; TRBD1 matches at 8 bases. Looked up from germline, CDR1 is LNHNV and CDR2 is YYDKDF (reference sequence). The CDR3 length is 14 residues. V was clipped by 4 bases and J by 4 bases; unmatched bases: 5. This CDR3 reads CATSKSDRATEAFF. DNA for the CDR3: TGTGCCACCAGCAAATCGGACAGGGCCACTGAAGCTTTCTTT.

The CDR3 DNA reads TGTGCCAGCAGCCACCATGGGTGGGCTAGCGGGAGGAAATACAATGAGCAGTTCTTC. It specifies CASSHHGWASGRKYNEQFF. This sequence joins TRBV14 and TRBJ2-1; the match to TRBD2 covers 11 bases. The V segment lost 3 bases and the J segment 4 bases; nucleotides outside the gene matches: 14. The length of the CDR3 is 19 residues. Germline CDR1 is SGHDN and CDR2 is FVKESK.

The V call is TRBV6-5, the J call TRBJ2-1, with 11 bases aligning to TRBD2. V dropped 7 bases and J dropped 9; count of bases not matched to a gene: 11. Germline CDR1 reads MNHEY; CDR2 reads SVGAGI. The CDR3 runs to 15 residues. The CDR3 reads CASTFPGTSGVEQFF. In DNA, the CDR3 is TGTGCCAGCACTTTCCCCGGGACTAGCGGTGTTGAGCAGTTCTTC.

This chain connects TRBV6-5 to TRBJ2-1; no clear D. V lost 5 bases and J 4 bases, leaving 12 bases between the germline ends. The CDR3 spans 14 residues. The germline V gene has CDR1 MNHEY and CDR2 SVGAGI. The CDR3 nucleotides read TGTGCCAGCAGTGGGTTGACGAGGTACAATGAGCAGTTCTTC. It yields the protein CASSGLTRYNEQFF.

CDR3 loop: CASSLGIFGTGDPSTEAFF. CDR3 nucleotide sequence: TGCGCCAGCAGCTTGGGAATTTTCGGGACAGGGGACCCGAGCACTGAAGCTTTCTTT. The genes are TRBV5-1 and TRBJ1-1; 10 bases fit TRBD1. V was clipped by 0 bases and J by 4 bases; unmatched bases: 15. The CDR3 runs to 19 residues. Germline lookup yields CDR1 SGHRS and CDR2 YFSETQ.

V gene TRBV10-1 combines with J gene TRBJ2-1; TRBD1 aligns across 9 bases. V lost 6 bases to trimming and J lost 10 bases; unmatched junction nucleotides: 16. The CDR3 contains 16 residues. The germline gives CDR1 WNHNN, CDR2 SYGVQD (reference sequence). The CDR3 here is CASSPITGQGLWEQFF. Here the CDR3 DNA reads TGCGCCAGCAGCCCCATCACGGGACAGGGTCTTTGGGAGCAGTTCTTC.

CDR3: CSVSGQGRLGYTF. The CDR3 nucleotides read TGCAGCGTTTCAGGACAGGGGCGGCTTGGCTACACCTTC. V and J are TRBV29-1 and TRBJ1-2; 9 nucleotides agree with TRBD1. The V gene end was trimmed by 5 bases and the J gene end by 7 bases; junction bases not matched to a gene: 8. The germline V gene encodes CDR1 SQVTM and CDR2 ANQGSEA. The CDR3 is 13 residues long.

The rearrangement joins TRBV21-1 to TRBJ2-4; the table's TRBD1 call for D was not verified on the DNA. TRBV21-1 is a listed pseudogene. The CDR3 contains 20 residues. The CDR3 region has the DNA TGTGCCAGCAGCAAAGGGGACGGGGACAGGGAGAGCGCAGCCAAAAACATTCAGTACTTC. Residues: CASSKGDGDRESAAKNIQYF.

J is TRBJ1-2 and V is TRBV18; TRBD1 might be the D (6 bases). Germline loops: CDR1 KGHSH, CDR2 LQKENI. V dropped 4 bases and J dropped 0 bases, with 9 bases sitting between them. The CDR3 runs to 14 residues. DNA of the CDR3: TGTGCCAGCTCACTCAGGGGATCTAACTATGGCTACACCTTC. It yields the protein CASSLRGSNYGYTF.

With regard to this clone: At one end the junction does not follow the germline gene, possibly because of a read error. The chain couples TRBV2 to TRBJ1-5; 9 bases align to TRBD1. The CDR3 loop spans 11 amino acids. Germline V CDR1 and CDR2: SNHLY, FYNNEI. The CDR3: CASSDRDRVGF. CDR3 bases: TGTGCCAGCAGTGACCGGGACAGGGTCGGTTTT.

This chain links TRBV29-1 with TRBJ1-1; TRBD1 agrees at 7 bases. Germline-derived CDR1 and CDR2 are SQVTM and ANQGSEA. The CDR3 runs to 13 residues. Trimming cost V 1 base and J 7 bases; bases outside gene matches: 6. The CDR3 sequence: CSVEVTGAGEAFF. The DNA of the CDR3 is TGCAGCGTTGAAGTAACAGGGGCAGGTGAAGCTTTCTTT.

The CDR3 loop reads CASIRQGRLSGYTF. The CDR3 coding sequence is TGTGCCAGCATCAGACAGGGGAGGTTGAGCGGCTACACCTTC. The chain is built from TRBV2 and TRBJ1-2; 8 bases agree with TRBD1. Trimming at V came to 7 bases and at J to 8 bases, leaving 12 bases not matched to a gene. Germline assignment: CDR1 SNHLY and CDR2 FYNNEI. CDR3 size: 14 residues.

This chain uses TRBV7-9 with TRBJ2-1; 10 nucleotides align to TRBD1. The CDR3 sequence is 13 residues long. Germline loops: CDR1 SEHNR, CDR2 FQNEAQ (reference sequence). Germline trimming cut 10 bases from V and 5 bases from J; bases unmatched to any gene: 5. In DNA form, the CDR3 reads TGTGCCAACATGGGACAGGGGAACAATGAGCAGTTCTTC. It yields the protein CANMGQGNNEQFF.

The genes are TRBV7-9 and TRBJ1-1; TRBD1 agrees at 9 bases. CDR3 length equals 15 residues. The germline V gene encodes CDR1 SEHNR and CDR2 FQNEAQ (reference sequence). V lost 4 bases, J lost 0 bases, and 3 bases stayed unmatched. The CDR3 DNA sequence: TGTGCCAGCAGCTCAGGACAGGGGATGAACACTGAAGCTTTCTTT. Amino acids: CASSSGQGMNTEAFF.